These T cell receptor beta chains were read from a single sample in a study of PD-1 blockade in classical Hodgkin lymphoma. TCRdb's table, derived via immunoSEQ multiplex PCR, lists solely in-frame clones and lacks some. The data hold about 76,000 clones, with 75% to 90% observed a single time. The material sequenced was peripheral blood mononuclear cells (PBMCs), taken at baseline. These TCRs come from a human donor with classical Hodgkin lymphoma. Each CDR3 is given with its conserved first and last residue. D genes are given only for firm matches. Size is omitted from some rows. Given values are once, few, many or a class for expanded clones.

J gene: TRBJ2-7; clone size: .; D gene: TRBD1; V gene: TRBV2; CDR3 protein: CASSEWDRGYTYEQYF; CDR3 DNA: TGTGCCAGCAGTGAGTGGGACAGGGGGTATACCTACGAGCAGTACTTC
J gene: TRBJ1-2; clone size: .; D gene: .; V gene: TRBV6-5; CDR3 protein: CASSYSRESYTF; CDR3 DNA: TGTGCCAGCAGTTACTCGAGGGAAAGCTACACCTTC
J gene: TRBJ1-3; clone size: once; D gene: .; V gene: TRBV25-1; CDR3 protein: CASSETGTSGNTIYF; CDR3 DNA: TGTGCCAGCAGTGAAACAGGGACCTCTGGAAACACCATATATTTT
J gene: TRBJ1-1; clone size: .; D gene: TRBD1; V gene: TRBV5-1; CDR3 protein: CASSFRSTGMEAFF; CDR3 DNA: TGCGCCAGCAGCTTTAGGTCGACAGGGATGGAAGCTTTCTTT
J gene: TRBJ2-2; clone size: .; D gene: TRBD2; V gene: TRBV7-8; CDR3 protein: CASSFPGTSGRYTGELFF; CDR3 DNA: TGTGCCAGCAGCTTCCCCGGGACTAGCGGGAGGTACACCGGGGAGCTGTTTTTT
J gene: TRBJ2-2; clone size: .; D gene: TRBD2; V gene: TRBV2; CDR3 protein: CASSSSREGRELFF; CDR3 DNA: TGTGCCAGCAGCTCTAGCCGGGAGGGGCGGGAGCTGTTTTTT
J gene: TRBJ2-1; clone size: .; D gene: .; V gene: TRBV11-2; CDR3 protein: CASSSSSGNYNEQFF; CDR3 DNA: TGTGCCAGCAGCTCGTCCTCGGGTAACTACAATGAGCAGTTCTTC
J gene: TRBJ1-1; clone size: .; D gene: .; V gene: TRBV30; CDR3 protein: CAWRRGFEAFF; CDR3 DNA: TGTGCCTGGAGACGAGGTTTTGAAGCTTTCTTT
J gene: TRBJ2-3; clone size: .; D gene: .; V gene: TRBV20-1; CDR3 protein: CSAGGQQGYF; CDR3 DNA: TGCAGTGCTGGGGGACAACAGGGCTATTTT
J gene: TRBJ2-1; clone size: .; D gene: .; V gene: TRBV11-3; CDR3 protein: CASSLVGVSSYNEQFF; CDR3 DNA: TGTGCCAGCAGCTTAGTGGGAGTCAGCTCCTACAATGAGCAGTTCTTC
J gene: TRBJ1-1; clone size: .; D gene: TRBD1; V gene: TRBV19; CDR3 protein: CASSIYYETGADTEAFF; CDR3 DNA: TGTGCCAGTAGTATCTATTACGAGACAGGGGCAGACACTGAAGCTTTCTTT
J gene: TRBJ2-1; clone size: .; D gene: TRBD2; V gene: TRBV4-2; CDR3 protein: CASSQAPLTSGRNNEQFF; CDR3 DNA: TGTGCCAGCAGCCAAGCTCCTCTGACTAGCGGGAGAAACAATGAGCAGTTCTTC
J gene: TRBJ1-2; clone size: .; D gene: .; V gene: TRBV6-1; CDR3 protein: CASSLQGHGYTF; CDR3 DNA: TGTGCCAGCAGTCTCCAGGGTCATGGCTACACCTTC
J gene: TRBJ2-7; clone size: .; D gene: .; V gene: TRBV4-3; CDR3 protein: CASSQVLFPGPGGYEQYF; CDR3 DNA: TGCGCCAGCAGCCAAGTTCTTTTCCCGGGCCCAGGCGGTTACGAGCAGTACTTC
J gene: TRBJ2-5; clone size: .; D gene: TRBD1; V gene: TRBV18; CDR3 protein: CASSPDRELSETQYF; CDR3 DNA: TGTGCCAGCTCACCAGACAGGGAATTGTCGGAGACCCAGTACTTC
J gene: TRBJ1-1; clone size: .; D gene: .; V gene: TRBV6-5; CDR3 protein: CASSYYGTANTEAFF; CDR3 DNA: TGTGCCAGCAGTTACTACGGGACCGCGAACACTGAAGCTTTCTTT
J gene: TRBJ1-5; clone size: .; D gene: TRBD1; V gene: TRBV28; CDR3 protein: CASSLRDSTPQHF; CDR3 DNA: TGTGCCAGCAGTCTCAGGGACAGTACGCCCCAGCATTTT
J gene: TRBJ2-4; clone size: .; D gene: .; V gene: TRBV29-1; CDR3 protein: CSVSSGAKNIQYF; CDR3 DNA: TGCAGCGTCAGTAGCGGAGCCAAAAACATTCAGTACTTC
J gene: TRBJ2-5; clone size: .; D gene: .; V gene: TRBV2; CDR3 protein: CASHAADGQETQYF; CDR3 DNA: TGTGCCAGCCATGCGGCGGACGGACAAGAGACCCAGTACTTC
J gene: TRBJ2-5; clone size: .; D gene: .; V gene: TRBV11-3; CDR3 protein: CASSLGSEQETQYF; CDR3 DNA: TGTGCCAGCAGCTTAGGATCAGAACAAGAGACCCAGTACTTC
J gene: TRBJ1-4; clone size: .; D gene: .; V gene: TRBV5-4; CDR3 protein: CASGNDGPDEKLFF; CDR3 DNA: TGTGCCAGCGGGAACGACGGTCCGGATGAAAAACTGTTTTTT
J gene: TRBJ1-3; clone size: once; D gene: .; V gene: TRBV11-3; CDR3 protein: CASSLKGTGNTIYF; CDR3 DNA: TGTGCCAGCAGCTTGAAGGGGACTGGAAACACCATATATTTT
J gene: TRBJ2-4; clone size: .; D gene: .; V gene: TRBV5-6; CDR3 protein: CASSETRLAKNIQYF; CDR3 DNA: TGTGCCAGCAGCGAGACTCGGTTAGCCAAAAACATTCAGTACTTC
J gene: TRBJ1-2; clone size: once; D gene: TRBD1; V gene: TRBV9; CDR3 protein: CASSLRDSYYGYTF; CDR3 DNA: TGTGCCAGCAGCCTCCGGGACAGCTACTATGGCTACACCTTC
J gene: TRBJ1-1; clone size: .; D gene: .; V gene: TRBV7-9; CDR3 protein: CASSPRRPTENTEAFF; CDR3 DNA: TGTGCCAGCAGCCCCCGAAGGCCAACCGAGAACACTGAAGCTTTCTTT
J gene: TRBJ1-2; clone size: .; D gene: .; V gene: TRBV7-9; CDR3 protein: CASSLAVETYGYTF; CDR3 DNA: TGTGCCAGCAGCTTAGCCGTAGAGACCTATGGCTACACCTTC
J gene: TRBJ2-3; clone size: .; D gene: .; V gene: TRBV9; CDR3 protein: CASSVELASFSTDTQYF; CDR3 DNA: TGTGCCAGCAGCGTAGAATTGGCTAGTTTCAGCACAGATACGCAGTATTTT
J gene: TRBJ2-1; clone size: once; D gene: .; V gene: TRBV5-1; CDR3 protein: CASSPGGSLGASRNEQFF; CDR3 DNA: TGCGCCAGCAGCCCCGGTGGCTCATTAGGGGCCTCTCGCAATGAGCAGTTCTTC
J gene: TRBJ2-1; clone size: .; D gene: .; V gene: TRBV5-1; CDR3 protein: CASSLSPQGNEQFF; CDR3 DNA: TGCGCCAGCAGCTTGTCCCCACAGGGCAATGAGCAGTTCTTC